This entry describes one T cell receptor beta chain. The data were produced by immunoSEQ multiplex PCR, yet TCRdb's version contains in-frame clones alone and is incomplete. The sample includes approximately 190,000 clones, 82% of them seen just once. This sample is drawn from a study of blood T cell repertoires in COVID-19. With 0 bases removed from V and 3 bases from J, the gap between germline ends came to 18 bases. CDR3 length: 17 amino acids. Germline lookup yields CDR1 MGHRA and CDR2 YSYEKL. What was sequenced was peripheral blood. This receptor was taken from a woman aged 55-69 years with COVID-19, enrolled during active disease. The chain employs TRBV4-1 and TRBJ2-7, with a tentative D call TRBD2 (5 bases). The DNA of the CDR3 is TGCGCCAGCAGCCAAGAACTTTCTAGCACCCTCAGCTACGAGCAGTACTTC. This translates into CASSQELSSTLSYEQYF.